A single T cell receptor beta chain is shown here with its context. Clones were read by immunoSEQ multiplex PCR, and TCRdb kept only the in-frame ones, dropping some. The data show about 68,000 clones, with roughly 90% seen just once and 4% to 5% held by the top ten. With V trimmed by 6 bases and J by 5 bases, 2 bases remained unmatched. The germline gives CDR1 MNHNY, CDR2 SVGAGI (reference sequence). There are 12 residues in the CDR3. This sample is part of a study of chemoradiotherapy in HPV16-positive cancers. Specimen: blood, collected from a patient who underwent chemoradiotherapy. The receptor was derived from a human donor with HPV-associated anogenital cancer. The rearrangement links TRBV6-6 to TRBJ2-7; 9 nucleotides line up with TRBD1. DNA for the CDR3: TGTGCCAGCAGGACAGGGGGGGACGAGCAGTACTTC. Translation: CASRTGGDEQYF.